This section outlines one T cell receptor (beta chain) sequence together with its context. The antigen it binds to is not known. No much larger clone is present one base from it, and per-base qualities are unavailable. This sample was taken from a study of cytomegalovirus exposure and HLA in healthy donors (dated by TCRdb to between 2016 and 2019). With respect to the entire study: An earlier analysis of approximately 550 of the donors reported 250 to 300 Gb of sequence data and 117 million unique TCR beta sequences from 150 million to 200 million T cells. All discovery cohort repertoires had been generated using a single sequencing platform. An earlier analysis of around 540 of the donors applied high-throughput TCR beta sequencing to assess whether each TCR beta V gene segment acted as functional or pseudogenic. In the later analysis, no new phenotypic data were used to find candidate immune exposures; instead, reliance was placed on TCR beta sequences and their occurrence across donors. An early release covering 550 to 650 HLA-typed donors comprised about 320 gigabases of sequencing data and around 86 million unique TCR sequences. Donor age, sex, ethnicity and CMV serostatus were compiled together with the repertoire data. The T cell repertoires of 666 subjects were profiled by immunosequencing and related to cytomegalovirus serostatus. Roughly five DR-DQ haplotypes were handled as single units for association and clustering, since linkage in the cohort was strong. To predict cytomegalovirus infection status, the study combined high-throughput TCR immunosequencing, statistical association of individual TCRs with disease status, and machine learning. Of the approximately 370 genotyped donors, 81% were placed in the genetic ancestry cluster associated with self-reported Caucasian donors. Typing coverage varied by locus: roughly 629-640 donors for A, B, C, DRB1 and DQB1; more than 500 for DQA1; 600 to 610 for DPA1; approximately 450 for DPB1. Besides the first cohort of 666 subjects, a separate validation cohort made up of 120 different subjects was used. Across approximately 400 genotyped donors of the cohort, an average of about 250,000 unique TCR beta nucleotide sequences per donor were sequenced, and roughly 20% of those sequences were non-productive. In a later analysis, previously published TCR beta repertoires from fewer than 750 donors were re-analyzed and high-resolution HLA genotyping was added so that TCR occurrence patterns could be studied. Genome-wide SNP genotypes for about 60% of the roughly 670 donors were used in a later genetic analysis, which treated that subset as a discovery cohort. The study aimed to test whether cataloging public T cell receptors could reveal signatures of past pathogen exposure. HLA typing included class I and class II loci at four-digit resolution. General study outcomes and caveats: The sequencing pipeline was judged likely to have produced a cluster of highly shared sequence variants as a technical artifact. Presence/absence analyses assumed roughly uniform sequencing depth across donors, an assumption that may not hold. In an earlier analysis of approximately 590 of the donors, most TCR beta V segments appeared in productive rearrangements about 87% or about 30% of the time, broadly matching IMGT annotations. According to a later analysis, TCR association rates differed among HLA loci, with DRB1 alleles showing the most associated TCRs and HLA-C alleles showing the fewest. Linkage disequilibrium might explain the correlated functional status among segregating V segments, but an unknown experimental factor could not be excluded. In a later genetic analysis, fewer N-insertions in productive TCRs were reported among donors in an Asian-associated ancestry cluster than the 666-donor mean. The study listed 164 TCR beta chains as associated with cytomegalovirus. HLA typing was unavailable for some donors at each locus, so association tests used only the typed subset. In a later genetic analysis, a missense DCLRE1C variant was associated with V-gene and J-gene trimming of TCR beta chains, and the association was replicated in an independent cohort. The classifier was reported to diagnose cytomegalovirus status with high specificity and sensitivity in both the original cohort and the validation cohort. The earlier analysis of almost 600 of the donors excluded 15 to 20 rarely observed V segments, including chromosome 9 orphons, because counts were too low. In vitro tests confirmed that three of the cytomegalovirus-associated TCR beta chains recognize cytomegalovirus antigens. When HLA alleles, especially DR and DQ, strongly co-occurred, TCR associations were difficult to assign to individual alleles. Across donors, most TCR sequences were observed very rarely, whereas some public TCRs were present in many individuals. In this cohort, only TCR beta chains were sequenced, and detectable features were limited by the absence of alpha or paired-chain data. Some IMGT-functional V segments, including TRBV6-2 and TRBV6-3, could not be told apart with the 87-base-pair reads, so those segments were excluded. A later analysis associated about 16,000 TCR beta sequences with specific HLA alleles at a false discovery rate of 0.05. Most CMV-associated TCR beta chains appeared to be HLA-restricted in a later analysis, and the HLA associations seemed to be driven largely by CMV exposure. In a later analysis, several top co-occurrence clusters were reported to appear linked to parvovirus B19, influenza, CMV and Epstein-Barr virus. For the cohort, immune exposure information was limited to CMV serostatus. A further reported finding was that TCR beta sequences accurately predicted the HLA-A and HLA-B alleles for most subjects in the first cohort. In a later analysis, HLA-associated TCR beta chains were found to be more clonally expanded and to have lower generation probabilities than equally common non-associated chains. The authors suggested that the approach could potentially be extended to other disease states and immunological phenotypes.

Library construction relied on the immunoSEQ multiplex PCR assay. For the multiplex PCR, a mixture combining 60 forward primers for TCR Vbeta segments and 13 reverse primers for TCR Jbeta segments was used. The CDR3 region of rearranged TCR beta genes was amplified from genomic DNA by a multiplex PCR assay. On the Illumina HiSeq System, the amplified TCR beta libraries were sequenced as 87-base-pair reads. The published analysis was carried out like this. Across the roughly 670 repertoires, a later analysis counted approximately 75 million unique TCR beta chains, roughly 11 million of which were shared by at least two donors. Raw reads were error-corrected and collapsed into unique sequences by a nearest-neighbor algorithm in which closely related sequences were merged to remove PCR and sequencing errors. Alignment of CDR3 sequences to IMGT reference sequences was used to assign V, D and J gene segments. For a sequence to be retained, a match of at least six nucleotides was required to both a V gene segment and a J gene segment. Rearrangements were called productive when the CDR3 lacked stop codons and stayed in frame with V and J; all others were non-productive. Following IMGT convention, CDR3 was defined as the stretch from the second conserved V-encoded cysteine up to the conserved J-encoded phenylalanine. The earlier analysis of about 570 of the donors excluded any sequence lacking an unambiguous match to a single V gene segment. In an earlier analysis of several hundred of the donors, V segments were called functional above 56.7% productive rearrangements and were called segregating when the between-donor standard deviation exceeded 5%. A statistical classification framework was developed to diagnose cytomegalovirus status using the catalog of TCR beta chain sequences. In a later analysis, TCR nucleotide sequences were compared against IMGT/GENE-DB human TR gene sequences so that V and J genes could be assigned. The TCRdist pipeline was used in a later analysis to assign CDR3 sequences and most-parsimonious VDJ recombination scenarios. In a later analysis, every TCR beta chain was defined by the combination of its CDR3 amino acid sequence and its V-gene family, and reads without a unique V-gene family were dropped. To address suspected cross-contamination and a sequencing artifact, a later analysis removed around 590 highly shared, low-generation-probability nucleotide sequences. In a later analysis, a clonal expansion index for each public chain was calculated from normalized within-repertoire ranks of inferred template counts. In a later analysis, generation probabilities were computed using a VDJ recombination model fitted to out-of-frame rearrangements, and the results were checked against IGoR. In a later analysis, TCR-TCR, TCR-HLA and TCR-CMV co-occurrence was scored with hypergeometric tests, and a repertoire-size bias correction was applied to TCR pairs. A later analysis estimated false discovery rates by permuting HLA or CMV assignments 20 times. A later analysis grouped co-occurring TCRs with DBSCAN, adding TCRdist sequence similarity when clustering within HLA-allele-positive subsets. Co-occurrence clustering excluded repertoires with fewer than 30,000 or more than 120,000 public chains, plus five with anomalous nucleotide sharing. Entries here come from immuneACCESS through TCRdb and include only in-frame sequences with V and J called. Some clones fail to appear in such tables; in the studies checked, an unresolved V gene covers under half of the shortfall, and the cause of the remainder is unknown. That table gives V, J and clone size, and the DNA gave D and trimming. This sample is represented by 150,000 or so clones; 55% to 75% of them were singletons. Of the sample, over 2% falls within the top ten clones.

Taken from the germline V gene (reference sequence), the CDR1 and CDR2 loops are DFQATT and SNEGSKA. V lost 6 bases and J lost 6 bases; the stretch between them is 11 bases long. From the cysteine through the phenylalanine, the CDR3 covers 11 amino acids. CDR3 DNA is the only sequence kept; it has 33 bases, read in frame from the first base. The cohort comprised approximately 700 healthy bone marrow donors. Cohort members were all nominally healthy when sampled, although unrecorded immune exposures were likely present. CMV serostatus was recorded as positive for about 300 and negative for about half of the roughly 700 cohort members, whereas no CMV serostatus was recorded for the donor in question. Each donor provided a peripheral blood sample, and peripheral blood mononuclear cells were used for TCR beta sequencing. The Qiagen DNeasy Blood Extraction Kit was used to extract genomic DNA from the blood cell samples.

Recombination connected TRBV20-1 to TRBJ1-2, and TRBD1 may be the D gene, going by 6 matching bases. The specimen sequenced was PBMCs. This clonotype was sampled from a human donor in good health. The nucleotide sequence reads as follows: TGCAGTGCAAACAGGGACAATGGCTACACCTTC. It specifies CSANRDNGYTF.